This is a list of T cell receptor beta chains from one sample in a study of blood T cell repertoires in COVID-19. Produced via immunoSEQ multiplex PCR; TCRdb's table is partial and in-frame only. The sample consists of some 57,000 clones, around 90% of them appearing once. The sequenced material came from peripheral blood. Source of these receptors: an older man with acute or convalescent COVID-19. Each CDR3 is given with its conserved first and last residue. Each record gives: V gene, J gene, CDR3 protein.

V: TRBV7-9; J: TRBJ2-7; CDR3: CASSPGQGAEEQYF
V: TRBV19; J: TRBJ2-3; CDR3: CATAGLALDTQYF
V: TRBV6-5; J: TRBJ2-7; CDR3: CASSLQGIYEQYF
V: TRBV6-5; J: TRBJ2-5; CDR3: CASRRSTGGAETQYF
V: TRBV4-1; J: TRBJ2-1; CDR3: CASTTAGGRAGIEQFF
V: TRBV28; J: TRBJ2-6; CDR3: CASTPGQGRPGANVLTF
V: TRBV19; J: TRBJ1-4; CDR3: CASSTGQGANEKLFF
V: TRBV6-2/TRBV6-3; J: TRBJ2-5; CDR3: CACSRVTSGTLETQYF
V: TRBV7-2; J: TRBJ2-2; CDR3: CASSLPTGGEKAGELFF
V: TRBV19; J: TRBJ1-1; CDR3: CASSRGQENTEAFF
V: TRBV6-5; J: TRBJ2-3; CDR3: CASNLWDRPDTQYF
V: TRBV5-1; J: TRBJ2-7; CDR3: CASSGQGSEQYF